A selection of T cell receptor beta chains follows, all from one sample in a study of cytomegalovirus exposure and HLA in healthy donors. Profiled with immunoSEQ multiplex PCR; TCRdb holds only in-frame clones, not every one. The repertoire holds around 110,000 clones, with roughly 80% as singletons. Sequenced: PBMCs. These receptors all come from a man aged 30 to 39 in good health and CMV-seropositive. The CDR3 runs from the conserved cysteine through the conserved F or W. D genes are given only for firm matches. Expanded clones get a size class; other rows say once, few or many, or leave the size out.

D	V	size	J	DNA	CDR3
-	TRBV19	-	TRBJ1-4	TGTGCCAGTAGTTTCAGACAGGTTCAAAATGAAAAACTGTTTTTT	CASSFRQVQNEKLFF
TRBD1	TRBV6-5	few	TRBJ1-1	TGTGCCAGCAGTTCCACAGGGGCTTCTGAAGCTTTCTTT	CASSSTGASEAFF
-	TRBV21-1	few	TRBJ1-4	TGTGCCAGCAGCAAAAAAAAGGGACAAAATGAAAAACTGTTTTTT	CASSKKKGQNEKLFF
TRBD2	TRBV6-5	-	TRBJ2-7	TGTGCCAGCAGTTACCAACTAGCGGGGGGCTACGAGCAGTACTTC	CASSYQLAGGYEQYF
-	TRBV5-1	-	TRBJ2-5	TGCGCCAGCAGCTCGACATACCAAGAGACCCAGTACTTC	CASSSTYQETQYF
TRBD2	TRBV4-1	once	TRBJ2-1	TGCGCCAGCAGCCAAGACCCGGGACTAGCGGAGAGCTCCTACAATGAGCAGTTCTTC	CASSQDPGLAESSYNEQFF
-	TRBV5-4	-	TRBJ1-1	TGTGCCAGCAGCCCCGGGGGACCGAACACTGAAGCTTTCTTT	CASSPGGPNTEAFF
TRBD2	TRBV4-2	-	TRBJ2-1	TGTGCCAGCGCTAGCGGGAGCTCCTACAATGAGCAGTTCTTC	CASASGSSYNEQFF
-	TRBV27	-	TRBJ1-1	TGTGCCAGCAGTTTATCGCGAAACACTGAAGCTTTCTTT	CASSLSRNTEAFF
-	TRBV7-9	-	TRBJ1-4	TGTGCCAGCAGCTTAGTAGTGGATGAAAAACTGTTTTTT	CASSLVVDEKLFF
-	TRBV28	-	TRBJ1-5	TGTGCCAGCAGTTTACGGGGTATATCTAGCAATCAGCCCCAGCATTTT	CASSLRGISSNQPQHF
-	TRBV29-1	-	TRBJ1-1	TGCAGCGTTGGAGGAGTAGCCCAGGGGTCCACTGAAGCTTTCTTT	CSVGGVAQGSTEAFF